This TCR beta chain came from a study of immune evolution from preneoplasia to lung adenocarcinoma. In regard to this clone: What it binds is not known.

This CDR3 is built from 14 residues. V was clipped by 1 base and J by 6 bases, with 13 bases between them. Per the germline V gene, CDR1 is GTSNPN and CDR2 is SVGIG (reference sequence). Whole-study findings and limits: Top clone frequencies peaked in normal lung, apparently declining through invasive adenocarcinoma.

Histologic diagnosis was independently verified by two lung pathologists. Macro-dissection enriched premalignant or tumor cells before nucleic acid extraction. Sequenced by immunoSEQ multiplex PCR; TCRdb stores in-frame clones only, minus some. Of around 3,500 clones in the sample, 65% to 85% were seen once. The sequenced sample consisted of FFPE lung adenocarcinoma in situ tissue. The receptor was derived from a person aged 70 to 80 with lung adenocarcinoma. V is TRBV30 and J is TRBJ1-5, with D perhaps matching TRBD1 (6 bases). The CDR3 region is CAWSAGTFGQPQHF. CDR3 bases: TGTGCCTGGAGTGCCGGGACATTTGGTCAGCCCCAGCATTTT. Full variable domain (missing parts from reference TRBV30 and TRBJ1-5): SQTIHQWPATLVQPVGSPLSLECTVEGTSNPNLYWYRQAAGRGLQLLFYSVGIGQISSEVPQNLSASRPQDRQFILSSKKLLLSDSGFYLCAWSAGTFGQPQHFGDGTRLSIL.